What follows describes a single TCR beta chain. Antigen: not known. A read error may explain this, as a much larger clone is one base away. The data belong to a study of CD8+CD57+ T cells in acquired aplastic anemia. Study information: Average DNA yield from sorted CD4+ and CD8+ cells was 3.2 ug. Overall study findings and caveats: For CD8+ Simpson's diversity, patients and controls showed no significant difference. About 28 sequences, all CD8+ CDR3, were shared between patients and controls.

Trimming left V 0 bases short and J 7 bases short, with 16 bases between. This CDR3 region has 16 residues. Germline V gives CDR1 SGHNT, CDR2 YYREEE (reference sequence). TCR beta VDJ combinations and CDR3 sequences were profiled from genomic DNA. Each CDR3 protein gets one entry after TCRdb re-called the reads with MiXCR. The top ten clones hold less than 10% of a sample with about 270,000 distinct CDR3 sequences, roughly 50% of them seen once. The sample comprised sorted CD4+, CD8+, or CD8+CD57+ T cells (not recorded which) from PBMCs. This TCR came from a human donor with severe aplastic anemia or a healthy control (not recorded which). The chain combines TRBV5-4 with TRBJ1-4; D might be TRBD1 (6 bases). The CDR3 is CASSLAGGAVSEKLFF. In DNA, the CDR3 is TGTGCCAGCAGCTTGGCTGGGGGCGCGGTGAGTGAAAAACTGTTTTTT.